Listed below are T cell receptor beta chains from one sample, sequenced in a study of blood T cell repertoires in COVID-19. Repertoires were generated with immunoSEQ multiplex PCR, while TCRdb's copy carries only in-frame clones and drops some. The data hold approximately 200,000 clones, with roughly 85% observed a single time. The specimen sequenced was PBMCs or T cells enriched from blood (not recorded which). The source is a man aged 40-55 years who had recovered from COVID-19. Both conserved end residues are trimmed from each CDR3.

v_gene,CDR3aa
TRBV2,ASKQQSGGEQY
TRBV4-3,ASSQDGTSGNTDTQY
TRBV14,ASSRLFWDNEQF
TRBV18,ASSPLQGRQETQY
TRBV28,ASSPPTGGGETQY
TRBV24-1,ATSDFPSSETQY
TRBV5-1,ASSLGTGPNYGYT
TRBV5-1,ASSFPGEPYGYT
TRBV6-5,ASTLAGSTEAF
TRBV5-1,ASSLGTGGGYGYT
TRBV19,ASRGRGRETQY
TRBV28,ASSPGLAGGHRY
TRBV3-1/TRBV3-2,ASSHAGRGPKETQY
TRBV4-1,ASTWTSGSSYEQY
TRBV5-8,ASSFGTAYEQY